The 11 T cell receptor beta chains below come from one sample, sequenced in a study of monozygotic twins with inflammatory bowel disease. TCRdb re-called the 5' RACE reads; every CDR3 protein appears as one record, without DNA. This table holds approximately 400,000 distinct CDR3 sequences. Sequencing used blood. These receptors came from a human donor with ulcerative colitis or Crohn's disease, or a healthy co-twin of an affected twin (not recorded which).

This chain joins TRBV18 and TRBJ1-2; the D call of TRBD1 rests on TCRdb alone, since no DNA is present to check it. The CDR3 sequence is 13 residues long. Germline assignment: CDR1 KGHSH and CDR2 LQKENI. CDR3 amino acids: CASSTRDNYGYTF. The complete variable domain, with remaining parts taken from reference TRBV18 and TRBJ1-2, reads NAGVMQNPRHLVRRRGQEARLRCSPMKGHSHVYWYRQLPEEGLKFMVYLQKENIIDESGMPKERFSAEFPKEGPSILRIQQVVRGDSAAYFCASSTRDNYGYTFGSGTRLTVV.

Here the CDR3 reads CASSEGGYTDTQYF. The V call is TRBV2, the J call TRBJ2-3; TCRdb reports TRBD1, a call that lacks DNA to check it against. Germline V gene sequence: CDR1 SNHLY, CDR2 FYNNEI. This CDR3 spans 14 amino acids.

V usage is TRBV27 and J usage is TRBJ2-7; TCRdb indicates TRBD1, and absent DNA this call remains unverified. This CDR3 region has 15 residues. Germline loops: CDR1 MNHEY, CDR2 SMNVEV (reference sequence). The CDR3 sequence: CASSVDRGPYYEQYF.

V usage is TRBV12-3 or TRBV12-4 and J usage is TRBJ2-7; TCRdb reports TRBD2, a call that lacks DNA to check it against. The CDR3 loop spans 14 amino acids. This CDR3 reads CASSLGAGGSEQYF.

The V and J genes are TRBV5-1 and TRBJ2-3; TCRdb returns TRBD2, unconfirmable since there is no DNA. The CDR3 sequence is 15 residues long. From germline, CDR1 is SGHRS and CDR2 YFSETQ. The CDR3 here is CASSPGAGTTDTQYF. The full variable domain, completed using reference TRBV5-1 and TRBJ2-3, is KAGVTQTPRYLIKTRGQQVTLSCSPISGHRSVSWYQQTPGQGLQFLFEYFSETQRNKGNFPGRFSGRQFSNSRSEMNVSTLELGDSALYLCASSPGAGTTDTQYFGPGTRLTVL.

V is TRBV28 and J is TRBJ2-6. The CDR3 loop spans 16 amino acids. Germline assignment: CDR1 MDHEN and CDR2 SYDVKM. The CDR3 protein is CASSLSFYSGANVLTF.

CDR3 protein: CSARDRGDLAKNIQYF. This chain connects TRBV20-1 to TRBJ2-4; TCRdb gives TRBD1 as the D gene, but with no DNA this cannot be confirmed. Looked up from germline, CDR1 is DFQATT and CDR2 is SNEGSKA (reference sequence). CDR3 length equals 16 residues.

This CDR3 is CASSLDPDYEQYF. The chain couples TRBV5-1 to TRBJ2-7. CDR1 is SGHRS and CDR2 is YFSETQ in the germline V gene. The CDR3 sequence is 13 residues long.

The rearrangement uses TRBV7-2 and TRBJ1-3. The CDR3 extends over 15 amino acids. CDR1 is SGHTA, CDR2 FQGNSA, per germline. The CDR3 loop is CASSLTPNSGNTIYF.

The chain links TRBV5-6 to TRBJ2-7; TCRdb's D call of TRBD1 is untestable without DNA. Germline V gene lookup returns CDR1 SGHDT and CDR2 YYEEEE. The CDR3 is made up of 14 amino acids. The CDR3 here is CASSLGGAPREQYF.

CDR3 protein: CASSYPILQGTNEKLFF. J is TRBJ1-4 and V is TRBV6-5; the TCRdb call, TRBD1, lacks DNA for checking. Germline CDR1 reads MNHEY; CDR2 reads SVGAGI. The CDR3 is made up of 17 amino acids.